Described below is a single T cell receptor (beta chain) sequence and its context. The target of this receptor is not known. No qualities accompany the bases; no much larger clone lies one base away. The source of the sample is a study of T cell responses to AZD1222 COVID-19 vaccine (dated by TCRdb to the early 2020s). About the study as a whole: TCR sequencing was performed for 230 to 250 trial participants, of whom approximately 200 were given two doses of AZD1222 and approximately 25 were given two doses of MenACWY control vaccine. Trial participants were enrolled into age subgroups of 18-55, 56-69 and 70-plus years, which contained roughly 150, 30 and 60 TCR-sequenced participants, respectively. The investigation overall reported the following: The vaccine-associated CD4 TCRs covered the entire spike protein, and the dominant responses fell in regions 160-218 and 743-854. Participants were mostly white British and included more females than males, and it was suggested by the authors that clonal diversity may have been underestimated. Reportedly, close to half of the unique spike-specific TCRs recognized epitopes lying outside the regions that are mutated in the B.1.351 and B.1.1.7 variants. The 56-69-year group was small, and its depth increase did not reach significance, likely because of low power. Only 5 to 7 AZD1222 recipients were SARS-CoV-2 seropositive at baseline, limiting conclusions about previously exposed vaccinees. Because no samples from the day 14 peak response were available, repertoires could be characterized only after the peak T cell response. A significant rise in spike-specific TCR breadth and depth was observed after two AZD1222 doses relative to day 0 and relative to MenACWY recipients.

The V and J ends are trimmed by 4 bases and 0 bases, leaving 15 bases between them. The CDR3 goes from the cysteine to the phenylalanine over 16 residues. The read is trimmed to its CDR3 DNA, 48 bases read in frame from base 1. In the germline V gene (reference sequence), CDR1 corresponds to LGHDT and CDR2 to YNNKEL. The time point label here, explained by the study, means: about 28 days (+/-7) after the second vaccine dose. AZD1222 recipients with second doses at about 4 weeks or about 12 weeks were pooled, because spike-specific TCR depth and breadth did not differ between schedules. Samples from vaccinated people were obtained from the UK trials COV001 and COV002, which included a single-blind randomized controlled phase 2/3 trial of AZD1222 (ChAdOx1 nCoV-19) in healthy adults. For TCRbeta chain sequencing, PBMC samples from trial participants were taken at day 0 and at day 28 after the second dose.

The CDR3 regions of human TCRbeta chains were analyzed by immunosequencing. As for the original processing: TCRs in the repertoires were compared against a reference library of SARS-CoV-2-specific TCRs that had been generated with the MIRA antigen-specificity platform. Breadth meant the fraction of unique TCRs that were SARS-CoV-2-associated, whereas depth meant the fraction of total T cells that were SARS-CoV-2-associated. Using the MIRA data, each spike-specific TCR was assigned both to the spike region to which the TCR was reactive and to a CD4 or CD8 class. Log10-transformed breadth and depth values were compared by one-way ANOVA with Sidak's multiple comparisons tests. TCRdb stores this immuneACCESS table with in-frame sequences only. Part of the clones is absent; in the studies checked, under half of the shortfall reflects unresolved V genes, and no reason is known for the rest. V, J and clone size are those of that table, while D and trimming were read from the DNA. The sample includes over 150,000 clones, with 88% observed a single time. The ten biggest clones cover approximately 4.5% of the sample.

Recombination joined TRBV3-1 (or the pseudogene TRBV3-2) with TRBJ1-1; no D gene call is confident. The clonotype comes from an adult who received the AZD1222 COVID-19 vaccine. The specimen was peripheral blood, collected 28 days after the second AZD1222 dose. The bases are TGTGCCAGCAGCCCAAAGGGTCTGGCCATGAACACTGAAGCTTTCTTT. The resulting protein is CASSPKGLAMNTEAFF.